This T cell receptor beta chain was captured in a study of T cells after yellow fever vaccination. Study at large: Each low-cell-number fraction was prepared by means of SMART-Seq v4 Ultra Low Input. Study-wide points: When the response was secondary, it was weaker but reached its peak faster, day 5 versus 15.

Ten or more counts support this clonotype. Its antigen is still unknown. The CDR3 loop spans 16 amino acids. CDR1 and CDR2 (germline): SEHNR, FQNEAQ (reference sequence). V gave up 5 bases and J gave up 3 bases, with 18 bases separating them. TCRdb fed the 5' RACE reads into MiXCR, producing one record per CDR3 protein. The sample carries some 70,000 distinct CDR3 sequences, 5% to 8% recorded once. The receptor comes from a man between 18 and 29 years old who received the YFV17D yellow fever vaccine. The source was CD8+ T cells sorted from PBMCs, collected roughly 47 days after the first yellow fever vaccination. V is TRBV7-9 and J is TRBJ2-3, with D hard to call. CDR3 nucleotide sequence: TGTGCCAGCAGCACCACAGAGGTTGCATTGACAGATACGCAGTATTTT. As protein: CASSTTEVALTDTQYF. Filled out from reference TRBV7-9 and TRBJ2-3, the complete variable domain reads DTGVSQNPRHKITKRGQNVTFRCDPISEHNRLYWYRQTLGQGPEFLTYFQNEAQLEKSRLLSDRFSAERPKGSFSTLEIQRTEQGDSAMYLCASSTTEVALTDTQYFGPGTRLTVL.